The 13 T cell receptor beta chains given below trace back to one sample, sequenced in a study of tumor-infiltrating lymphocytes in primary liver carcinoma. From unsorted bulk tissue weighing about 18-30 mg, DNA and RNA were co-extracted. Constant-region priming of roughly 500 ng total RNA yielded TCR beta cDNA. Slightly modified ARM-PCR with three nested multiplex PCR rounds yielded TCR beta libraries. TRBV1-TRBV30 forward primers paired with a C-beta reverse primer were used in the first two PCR rounds, which ran approximately 10 cycles each. Using its own MiXCR run on the multiplex PCR reads, TCRdb lists one record per CDR3 protein. The table includes 55,000 or so distinct CDR3 sequences, 60% to 85% detected once. The sequenced material came from liver tumor tissue from sampling region 2. As for subset: tumor region T2, inferior pole. These receptors were taken from a man aged 35-49 years with primary liver carcinoma and hepatitis B virus infection.

A remark on this clonotype: This CDR3 fails to terminate in the conserved phenylalanine or tryptophan, so it likely reflects a read error. V usage is TRBV11-2 and J usage is TRBJ1-5; TRBD1 matches at 7 bases. Germline V lookup: CDR1 SGHAT, CDR2 FQNNGV. CDR3 length equals 17 residues. The CDR3 region has the DNA TGTGCCAGCAACTTAGTAGGGGTAACAGGGGGCAATCAGCCCCAGCATTAT. It yields the protein CASNLVGVTGGNQPQHY.

Comment on this clonotype: One end of the junction is discordant with germline, which a read error may explain. The V gene is TRBV5-1, the J gene TRBJ1-4; TRBD1 might be the D (6 bases). CDR1 is SGHRS, CDR2 YFSETQ, per germline. This CDR3 contains 16 residues. The CDR3 DNA is TGCGCCAGCAGCTTGGACGTACAGGGAACTAATGAAGAACTGTTTTTT. Translated: CASSLDVQGTNEELFF.

Remarks on this clonotype: A much larger clone differs by one base, so this may be a read error. Because the CDR3 is missing its conserved closing phenylalanine or tryptophan, this is likely a read error. The V gene is TRBV28, the J gene TRBJ1-5; 9 bases are shared with TRBD1. From germline, CDR1 is MDHEN and CDR2 SYDVKM. The CDR3 runs to 15 residues. J lost 6 bases, V lost 3 bases, and 6 bases had no gene match. CDR3 in DNA: TGTGCCAGCAGTTTGGATACAGGGGGCAGTCAGCCCCAGCATTAT. Protein product: CASSLDTGGSQPQHY.

Points on this clonotype: Likely a read error: the CDR3 ends without its conserved phenylalanine or tryptophan. V is TRBV6-5 and J is TRBJ2-5, with no clear D. V was clipped by 4 bases and J by 2 bases, with 14 bases between them. This CDR3 region has 15 residues. Germline CDR1 MNHEY, CDR2 SVGAGI. CDR3 residues: CASSFSWDAQETQYL. The CDR3 nucleotides are TGTGCCAGCAGTTTCAGCTGGGATGCACAAGAGACCCAGTACTTA.

Worth noting for this clonotype: The junction departs from the called germline gene at one end, perhaps through a read error. The J gene is TRBJ2-7, the V gene TRBV4-2; D possibly uses TRBD1 or TRBD2 (5 bases each). This CDR3 spans 15 amino acids. Germline V lookup: CDR1 LGHNA, CDR2 YNFKEQ. This chain's CDR3 is CVSSQDKGSGYEQYF. The CDR3 bases are TGTGTCAGCAGCCAAGATAAGGGGAGCGGCTATGAGCAGTACTTC.

A few counts support this clonotype. An end of the junction differs from the germline gene, which may be a read error. The chain recombines TRBV29-1 with TRBJ2-4, with D perhaps given as TRBD1 or TRBD2 (5 bases each). This CDR3 contains 15 residues. Germline V gene data show CDR1 as SQVTM and CDR2 as ANQGSEA. DNA of the CDR3: TGTAGCGTTGAAGATGCCAGGGCGGCCAAAAACATTCAGTACTTC. Amino acid sequence: CSVEDARAAKNIQYF.

Regarding this clonotype: A read error is likely, as this CDR3 ends without the conserved phenylalanine or tryptophan. The chain recombines TRBV2 with TRBJ1-5, with a weak D call TRBD1 (5 bases). V lost 6 bases and J 4 bases, leaving 13 bases between the germline ends. This CDR3 is built from 14 residues. The V gene's germline CDR1 is SNHLY and CDR2 FYNNEI. The CDR3 nucleotides read TGTGCCAGCAGCCGCGACAGCTTTAATCAGCCCCAGCATCTT. This translates into CASSRDSFNQPQHL.

This clonotype was observed a handful of times. The conserved final phenylalanine or tryptophan is absent from the CDR3, which likely points to a read error. The chain is built from TRBV11-2 and TRBJ1-2; TRBD1 is a possible D gene (5 bases). The CDR3 is 13 residues long. V was trimmed by 3 bases and J by 2 bases, leaving 7 bases between them. CDR1 and CDR2 (germline): SGHAT, FQNNGV. The CDR3 DNA reads TGTGCCAGCAGCTTCCAGGGAAACTATGGCTACACCTCC. As protein: CASSFQGNYGYTS.

This clonotype has only a few counts. V and J are TRBV6-1 and TRBJ2-7; perhaps TRBD2 as D (6 bases). This CDR3 region has 12 residues. The ends were cut back, 6 bases at V and 10 bases at J, with 16 bases in the middle. Germline lookup yields CDR1 MNHNS and CDR2 SASEGT. Here the CDR3 reads CASRESGEEQYF. The DNA for the CDR3 is TGTGCCAGCAGGGAGAGTGGGGAGGAACAGTACTTC.

Comment on this clonotype: Without the conserved terminal phenylalanine or tryptophan, this CDR3 likely stems from a read error. The V gene is TRBV29-1, the J gene TRBJ2-5; D is ambiguous. Germline loops: CDR1 SQVTM, CDR2 ANQGSEA. The CDR3 length is 15 residues. With 2 bases removed from V and 5 bases from J, the gap between germline ends came to 18 bases. This CDR3 is CSVESASYQKETQYI. The CDR3 DNA is TGCAGCGTTGAATCGGCCAGTTACCAGAAGGAGACCCAGTACATC.

This clonotype was detected ten times or more. The rearrangement joins TRBV29-1 to TRBJ1-2; the match to TRBD1 covers 8 bases. The V segment lost 2 bases and the J segment 7 bases; nucleotides outside the gene matches: 3. The CDR3 length is 12 residues. Germline V lookup: CDR1 SQVTM, CDR2 ANQGSEA. The CDR3 loop is CSVEQGAGGYTF. The CDR3 nucleotides read TGCAGCGTTGAACAGGGGGCGGGTGGCTACACCTTC. Based on the CDR3 plus reference TRBV29-1 and TRBJ1-2, the full variable domain is SAVISQKPSRDICQRGTSLTIQCQVDSQVTMMFWYRQQPGQSLTLIATANQGSEATYESGFVIDKFPISRPNLTFSTLTVSNMSPEDSSIYLCSVEQGAGGYTFGSGTRLTVV.

This clonotype was seen a single time. The chain combines TRBV27 with TRBJ2-7; maybe TRBD1 (6 bases). Germline loops: CDR1 MNHEY, CDR2 SMNVEV (reference sequence). With 5 bases removed from V and 0 bases from J, the gap between germline ends came to 11 bases. The CDR3 length is 14 residues. The CDR3 nucleotides read TGTGCCAGCAGTAAAGACAGGCTCTCCTACGAGCAGTACTTC. Its protein product is CASSKDRLSYEQYF.

Worth noting for this clonotype: This CDR3 fails to terminate in the conserved phenylalanine or tryptophan, so it likely reflects a read error. The chain recombines TRBV10-3 with TRBJ2-7; D gene ambiguous. Germline V gives CDR1 ENHRY, CDR2 SYGVKD. The germline V and J ends were trimmed by 3 bases and 10 bases, with 13 bases remaining between them. This CDR3 region has 12 residues. CDR3 sequence: CAISEAGQGQYL. The CDR3 DNA follows: TGTGCCATCAGTGAAGCCGGGCAAGGACAGTACCTC.